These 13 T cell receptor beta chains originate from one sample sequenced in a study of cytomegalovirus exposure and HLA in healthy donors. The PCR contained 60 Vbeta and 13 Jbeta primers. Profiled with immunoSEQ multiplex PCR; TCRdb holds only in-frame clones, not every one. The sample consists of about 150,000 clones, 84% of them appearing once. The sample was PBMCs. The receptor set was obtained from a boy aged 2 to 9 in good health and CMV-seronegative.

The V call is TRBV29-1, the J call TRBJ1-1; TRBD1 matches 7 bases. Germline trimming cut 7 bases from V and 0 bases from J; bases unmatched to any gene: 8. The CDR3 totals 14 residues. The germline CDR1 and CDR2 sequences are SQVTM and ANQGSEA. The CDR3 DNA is TGCAGCGGCTACAGGGGAGCCTTGAACACTGAAGCTTTCTTT. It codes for CSGYRGALNTEAFF.

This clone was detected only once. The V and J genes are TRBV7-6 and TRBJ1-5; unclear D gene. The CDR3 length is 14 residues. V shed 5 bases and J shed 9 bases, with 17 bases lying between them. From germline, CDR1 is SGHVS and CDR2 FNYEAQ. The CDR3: CASSPAGLLGPQHF. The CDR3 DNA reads TGTGCCAGCAGCCCCGCTGGGCTCCTCGGGCCCCAGCATTTT. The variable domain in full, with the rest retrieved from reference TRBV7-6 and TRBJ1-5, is GAGVSQSPRYKVTKRGQDVALRCDPISGHVSLYWYRQALGQGPEFLTYFNYEAQQDKSGLPNDRFSAERPEGSISTLTIQRTEQRDSAMYRCASSPAGLLGPQHFGDGTRLSIL.

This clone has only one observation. The CDR3 sequence is CASSPQLPGLAGATSYEQYF. The CDR3, as DNA: TGTGCCAGCTCACCACAGCTTCCGGGACTAGCGGGAGCTACAAGCTACGAGCAGTACTTC. The chain joins TRBV18 to TRBJ2-7, with 14 bases aligning to TRBD2. Germline V gives CDR1 KGHSH, CDR2 LQKENI. Trimming at V came to 1 base and at J to 3 bases, leaving 14 bases not matched to a gene. There are 20 residues in the CDR3.

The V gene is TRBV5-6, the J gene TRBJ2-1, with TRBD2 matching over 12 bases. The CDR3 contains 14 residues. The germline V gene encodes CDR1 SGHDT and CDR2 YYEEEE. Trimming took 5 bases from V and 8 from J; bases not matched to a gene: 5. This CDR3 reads CASSLAGGPHEQFF. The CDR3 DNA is TGTGCCAGCAGTCTAGCGGGAGGGCCGCATGAGCAGTTCTTC.

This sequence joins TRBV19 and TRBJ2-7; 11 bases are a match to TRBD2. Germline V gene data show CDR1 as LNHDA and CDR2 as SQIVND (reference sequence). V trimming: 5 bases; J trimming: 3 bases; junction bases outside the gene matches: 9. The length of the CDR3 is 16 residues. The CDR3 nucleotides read TGTGCCAGTAGTCCAAACCTGGGGACTAGCGGCTACGAGCAGTACTTC. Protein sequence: CASSPNLGTSGYEQYF.

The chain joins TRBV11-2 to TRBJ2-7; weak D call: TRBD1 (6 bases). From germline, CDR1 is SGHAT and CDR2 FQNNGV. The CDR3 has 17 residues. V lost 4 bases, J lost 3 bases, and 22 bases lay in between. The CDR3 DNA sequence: TGTGCCAGCAGCTCCCTCTGGTTCAGGGGCGAAAACTACGAGCAGTACTTC. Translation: CASSSLWFRGENYEQYF. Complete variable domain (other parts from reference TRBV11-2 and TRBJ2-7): EAGVAQSPRYKIIEKRQSVAFWCNPISGHATLYWYQQILGQGPKLLIQFQNNGVVDDSQLPKDRFSAERLKGVDSTLKIQPAKLEDSAVYLCASSSLWFRGENYEQYFGPGTRLTVT.

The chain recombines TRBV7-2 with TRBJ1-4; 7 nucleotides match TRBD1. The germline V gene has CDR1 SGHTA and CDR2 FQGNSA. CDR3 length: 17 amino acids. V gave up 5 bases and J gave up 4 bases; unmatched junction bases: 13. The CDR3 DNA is TGTGCCAGCAGCCTAGGCATTTCCGGGACAGTTAATGAAAAACTGTTTTTT. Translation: CASSLGISGTVNEKLFF.

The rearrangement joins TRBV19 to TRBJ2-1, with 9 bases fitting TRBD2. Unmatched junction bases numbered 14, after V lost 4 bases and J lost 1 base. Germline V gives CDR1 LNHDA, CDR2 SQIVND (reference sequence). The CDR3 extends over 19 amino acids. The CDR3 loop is CASSRFGGRDLWSYNEQFF. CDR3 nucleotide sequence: TGTGCCAGTAGTAGGTTCGGCGGGAGGGACCTTTGGTCCTACAATGAGCAGTTCTTC. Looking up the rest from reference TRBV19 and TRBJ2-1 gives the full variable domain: DGGITQSPKYLFRKEGQNVTLSCEQNLNHDAMYWYRQDPGQGLRLIYYSQIVNDFQKGDIAEGYSVSREKKESFPLTVTSAQKNPTAFYLCASSRFGGRDLWSYNEQFFGPGTRLTVL.

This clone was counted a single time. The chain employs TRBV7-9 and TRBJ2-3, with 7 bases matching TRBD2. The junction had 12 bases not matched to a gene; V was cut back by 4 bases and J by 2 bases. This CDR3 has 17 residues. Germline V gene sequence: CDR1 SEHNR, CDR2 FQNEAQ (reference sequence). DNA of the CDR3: TGTGCCAGCAGCTACTGGCGGGGCGGGAGTCCCACAGATACGCAGTATTTT. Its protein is CASSYWRGGSPTDTQYF.

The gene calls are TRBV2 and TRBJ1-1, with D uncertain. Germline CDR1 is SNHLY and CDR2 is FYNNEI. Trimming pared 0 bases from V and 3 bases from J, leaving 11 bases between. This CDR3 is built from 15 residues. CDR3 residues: CASSEAPPGDTEAFF. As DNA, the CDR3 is TGTGCCAGCAGTGAAGCCCCCCCAGGCGACACTGAAGCTTTCTTT.

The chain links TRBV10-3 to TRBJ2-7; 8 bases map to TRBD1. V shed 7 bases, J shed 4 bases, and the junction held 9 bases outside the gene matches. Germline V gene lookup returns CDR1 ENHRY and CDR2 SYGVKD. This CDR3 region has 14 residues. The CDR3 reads CAITDGQGSYEQYF. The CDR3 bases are TGTGCCATCACCGATGGACAGGGATCGTACGAGCAGTACTTC.

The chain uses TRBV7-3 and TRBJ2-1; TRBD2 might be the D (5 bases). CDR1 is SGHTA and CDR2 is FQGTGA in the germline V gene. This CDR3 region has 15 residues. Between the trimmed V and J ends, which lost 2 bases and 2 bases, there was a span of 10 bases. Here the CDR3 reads CASSLAGATYNEQFF. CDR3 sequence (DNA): TGTGCCAGCAGCTTAGCGGGCGCGACCTACAATGAGCAGTTCTTC. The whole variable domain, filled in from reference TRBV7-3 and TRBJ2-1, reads GAGVSQTPSNKVTEKGKYVELRCDPISGHTALYWYRQSLGQGPEFLIYFQGTGAADDSGLPNDRFFAVRPEGSVSTLKIQRTERGDSAVYLCASSLAGATYNEQFFGPGTRLTVL.

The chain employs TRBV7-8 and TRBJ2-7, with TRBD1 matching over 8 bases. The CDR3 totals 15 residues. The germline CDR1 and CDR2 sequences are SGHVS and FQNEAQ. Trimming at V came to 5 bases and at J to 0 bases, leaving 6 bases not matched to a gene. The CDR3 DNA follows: TGTGCCAGCAGCCAACGACAGGGGCCCTCCTACGAGCAGTACTTC. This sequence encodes CASSQRQGPSYEQYF.